This T cell receptor beta chain stems from a study of Graves' ophthalmopathy and Graves' hyperthyroidism. Many counts were recorded for this clonotype. The CDR3 runs 13 residues. Trimming at V came to 4 bases and at J to 7 bases, leaving 7 bases not matched to a gene. Germline loops: CDR1 SQVTM, CDR2 ANQGSEA. The study amplified TCR beta CDR3 regions using RNA transcripts. RT-PCR with HTBI primers came first, then second-round multiplex PCR. TCRdb independently ran MiXCR on the multiplex PCR reads; one entry per CDR3 protein. The sample consists of about 550,000 distinct CDR3 sequences, 39% of them appearing once.

This chain uses TRBV29-1 with TRBJ1-5, with 7 bases identical to TRBD1. This TCR was recovered from an adult man with Graves' hyperthyroidism. The sequenced sample was peripheral blood or thyroid tissue (not recorded which). The CDR3 protein is CSVGQGLGQPQHF. For the CDR3, the DNA is TGCAGCGTTGGACAGGGTTTGGGGCAGCCCCAGCATTTT.